Below, 10 T cell receptor beta chains from the same sample are listed, as sequenced in a study of T cells after yellow fever vaccination. TCRdb passed the 5' RACE reads through MiXCR, listing each CDR3 protein once. This sample has under 600,000 distinct CDR3 sequences, with approximately 13% found just once. Sequences were derived from PBMCs, sampled on the day of the yellow fever booster vaccination. The receptors were gathered from a man younger than 45 who received the YFV17D yellow fever vaccine.

This clonotype was observed a handful of times. The chain recombines TRBV10-3 with TRBJ1-5; D is uncertain. CDR3 length equals 13 residues. Trimming took 2 bases from V and 7 from J, leaving 9 bases between them. CDR1 is ENHRY and CDR2 is SYGVKD in the germline V gene. CDR3 bases: TGTGCCATCAGTGAGGGGGTGAAGCAGCCCCAGCATTTT. It codes for CAISEGVKQPQHF.

The V gene is TRBV12-3 or TRBV12-4, the J gene TRBJ2-3, with D possibly being TRBD2 (6 bases). V lost 4 bases to trimming and J lost 7 bases, with 15 bases between them. The CDR3 has 14 amino acids. The DNA of the CDR3 is TGTGCCAGCAGTTCCGGGACTCGTCAAAATACGCAGTATTTT. Translation gives CASSSGTRQNTQYF.

The chain joins TRBV5-1 to TRBJ2-3; 13 bases agree with TRBD2. This CDR3 is 15 amino acids long. The trim removed 4 bases at V and 4 bases at J, leaving 3 bases unmatched. Germline V gene sequence: CDR1 SGHRS, CDR2 YFSETQ. The CDR3 loop is CASSPGLAGSDTQYF. DNA for the CDR3: TGCGCCAGCAGCCCGGGACTAGCGGGATCAGATACGCAGTATTTT.

The gene calls are TRBV20-1 and TRBJ2-7, with D uncertain. The CDR3 is 13 residues long. From germline, CDR1 is DFQATT and CDR2 SNEGSKA (reference sequence). Trimming removed 4 bases from V and 2 bases from J, with 12 bases in between. The CDR3 DNA reads TGCAGTGCTACAGCCCTCACAACCTACGAGCAGTACTTC. Its protein is CSATALTTYEQYF.

J is TRBJ2-1 and V is TRBV5-1, with TRBD2 identical over 15 bases. The germline V gene has CDR1 SGHRS and CDR2 YFSETQ. This CDR3 has 20 residues. The V gene end was trimmed by 4 bases and the J gene end by 2 bases; junction bases not matched to a gene: 13. CDR3 sequence (DNA): TGCGCCAGCAGCCGGTCCGGGACTAGCGGGAGGACCCTCCCCTACAATGAGCAGTTCTTC. Its translation: CASSRSGTSGRTLPYNEQFF.

The chain uses TRBV3-1 and TRBJ1-4, with a tentative D call TRBD1 (6 bases). Germline-derived CDR1 and CDR2 are LGHDT and YNNKEL (reference sequence). This CDR3 has 16 residues. V was trimmed by 3 bases and J by 2 bases, leaving 13 bases between them. Here the CDR3 reads CASSHHRGGTNEKLFF. The CDR3 nucleotides are TGTGCCAGCAGCCACCACCGGGGGGGCACTAATGAAAAACTGTTTTTT.

This clonotype was seen repeatedly, ten times or more. V and J are TRBV5-6 and TRBJ2-7; 10 positions match TRBD2. From germline, CDR1 is SGHDT and CDR2 YYEEEE. V was pared by 3 bases and J by 7 bases, with 7 bases of the junction left unmatched. This CDR3 contains 14 residues. The CDR3 region has the DNA TGTGCCAGCAGCTCCCTAGCGGGAGCGAGAGAGCAGTACTTC. Translation: CASSSLAGAREQYF.

This chain joins TRBV12-3 or TRBV12-4 and TRBJ1-1, with D hard to call. Trimming removed 3 bases from V and 7 bases from J, with 15 bases in between. The CDR3 runs to 14 residues. CDR3 loop: CASSLMAGNYEAFF. The CDR3 region has the DNA TGTGCCAGCAGTTTGATGGCAGGTAACTATGAAGCTTTCTTT.

This clonotype was seen more than once but under ten times. CDR3 sequence: CASSQELAVNEQFF. The CDR3 region has the DNA TGCGCCAGCAGCCAAGAGCTAGCGGTCAATGAGCAGTTCTTC. The chain has TRBV4-3 and TRBJ2-1; 7 bases fit TRBD2. V lost 0 bases and J lost 6; bases outside the gene matches: 2. The CDR3 length is 14 residues. Germline V gene lookup returns CDR1 LGHNA and CDR2 YSLEER.

The chain joins TRBV3-1 to TRBJ2-7; a possible D gene is TRBD2 (6 bases). The CDR3 is 15 amino acids. Germline CDR1 and CDR2: LGHDT and YNNKEL (reference sequence). V was clipped by 3 bases and J by 7 bases, with 19 bases between them. The CDR3 DNA reads TGTGCCAGCAGCCAGGAGGGGAACCTCATCTGGGAGCAGTACTTC. Amino acids: CASSQEGNLIWEQYF.